This paragraph covers one TCR beta chain sequence. The data were taken from a study of blood T cell repertoires in COVID-19. Clones were read by immunoSEQ multiplex PCR, and TCRdb kept only the in-frame ones, dropping some. The sample records about 82,000 clones, about four fifths being singletons. Trimming cost V 1 base and J 2 bases, with 9 bases left between them. The CDR3 totals 15 residues. CDR1 is LGHNA, CDR2 YSLEER, per germline. Sequencing was done on a sample of peripheral blood. The sequence came from a woman in her 40s with active or convalescent COVID-19. The V call is TRBV4-3, the J call TRBJ1-5, with D maybe TRBD1 (5 bases). CDR3 sequence (DNA): TGCGCCAGCAGCCAAGTAGTAGGGGGCAATCAGCCCCAGCATTTT. Protein: CASSQVVGGNQPQHF.